The next 28 T cell receptor beta chains were all read from a single sample in a study of identical twins. MiXCR, run by TCRdb on the 5' RACE reads, gives a single entry per CDR3 protein. This sample has around 220,000 distinct CDR3 sequences, with roughly 10% found just once. The source material was memory T cells sorted from blood. These receptors were collected from a middle-aged man in good health.

The chain is built from TRBV7-2 and TRBJ2-1; 7 bases align to TRBD2. With 4 bases clipped from V and 4 bases from J, the junction kept 13 bases outside the gene matches. Germline assignment: CDR1 SGHTA and CDR2 FQGNSA. This CDR3 has 17 residues. The CDR3 loop is CASSSGGTGGIYNEQFF. As DNA, the CDR3 is TGTGCCAGCAGCTCTGGAGGTACGGGGGGTATATACAATGAGCAGTTCTTC. The variable domain in full, completed from reference TRBV7-2 and TRBJ2-1, reads GAGVSQSPSNKVTEKGKDVELRCDPISGHTALYWYRQSLGQGLEFLIYFQGNSAPDKSGLPSDRFSAERTGGSVSTLTIQRTQQEDSAVYLCASSSGGTGGIYNEQFFGPGTRLTVL.

In its sample, this clonotype was seen a few times. J is TRBJ2-1 and V is TRBV7-9; D is perhaps TRBD1 (6 bases). The CDR3 is 14 amino acids. Deletions cut 5 bases from V and 10 bases from J, with 18 bases between. The V gene's germline CDR1 is SEHNR and CDR2 FQNEAQ (reference sequence). The CDR3 DNA follows: TGTGCCAGCAGCATCGTCCAAGCCGGGACAGAGCAGTTCTTC. The encoded protein is CASSIVQAGTEQFF.

The chain joins TRBV29-1 to TRBJ2-3, with TRBD2 matching 10 bases. Germline values: CDR1 SQVTM, CDR2 ANQGSEA. The CDR3 totals 14 residues. V lost 8 bases to trimming and J lost 5 bases; unmatched junction nucleotides: 10. The CDR3 is CSLSLAGVGDTQYF. The CDR3 DNA reads as TGCAGCTTATCTCTAGCGGGAGTCGGAGATACGCAGTATTTT.

The sample holds many counts of this clonotype. This rearrangement joins TRBV12-3 or TRBV12-4 to TRBJ2-7; 7 nucleotides line up with TRBD1. V shed 4 bases and J 1 base; nucleotides not matched to a gene: 7. This CDR3 is built from 15 residues. The CDR3, as DNA: TGTGCCAGCAGTTCCCGGGACAGCCATTCCTACGAGCAGTACTTC. Translation: CASSSRDSHSYEQYF.

Ten or more counts support this clonotype. The V gene is TRBV9, the J gene TRBJ2-7; the D call may be TRBD1 or TRBD2 (5 bases each). V lost 4 bases and J lost 7, with 18 bases in between. Germline V gene data show CDR1 as SGDLS and CDR2 as YYNGEE. This CDR3 has 14 amino acids. This CDR3 is CASSTQPGTREQYF. DNA of the CDR3: TGTGCCAGCAGCACACAACCCGGGACGAGAGAGCAGTACTTC. The full variable domain, with the rest looked up from reference TRBV9 and TRBJ2-7, is DSGVTQTPKHLITATGQRVTLRCSPRSGDLSVYWYQQSLDQGLQFLIQYYNGEERAKGNILERFSAQQFPDLHSELNLSSLELGDSALYFCASSTQPGTREQYFGPGTRLTVT.

This clonotype was counted at least ten times. The CDR3 DNA reads as TGTGCCAGCAGCTTAGGACAGAGTAACTATGGCTACACCTTC. This gives the protein CASSLGQSNYGYTF. This rearrangement joins TRBV7-9 to TRBJ1-2, with a tentative D call TRBD1 (5 bases). Trimming took off 1 base at V and 1 base at J, with 7 bases between the two ends. The CDR3 extends over 14 amino acids. The germline CDR1 and CDR2 sequences are SEHNR and FQNEAQ (reference sequence).

This clonotype came up a few times. This chain uses TRBV27 with TRBJ1-3; D call uncertain. The CDR3 totals 15 residues. Germline V lookup: CDR1 MNHEY, CDR2 SMNVEV (reference sequence). The V end lost 5 bases, the J end lost 2 bases, and 13 bases lay between the germline ends. In nucleotides, the CDR3 is TGTGCCAGCAGTCAATCCAACGTAGCTGGAAACACCATATATTTT. This encodes CASSQSNVAGNTIYF.

There are many counts of this clonotype. The CDR3: CASSQRIQVSEQYF. CDR3 coding DNA: TGCGCCAGCAGCCAAAGAATACAGGTCTCCGAGCAGTACTTC. This sequence joins TRBV4-3 and TRBJ2-7, with a weak D call TRBD1 (5 bases). The V end was cut by 2 bases, the J end by 6 bases, with 14 bases between. The CDR3 length is 14 residues. CDR1 and CDR2 (germline): LGHNA, YSLEER.

This clonotype was recorded at least ten times. V usage is TRBV12-3 or TRBV12-4 and J usage is TRBJ1-2; 7 bases are shared with TRBD1. This CDR3 is 16 amino acids long. The junction had 10 bases not matched to a gene; V was cut back by 6 bases and J by 0 bases. The CDR3: CASSSQFGTANYGYTF. The CDR3 DNA reads as TGTGCCAGCAGCTCCCAGTTCGGGACAGCTAACTATGGCTACACCTTC.

Worth noting for this clonotype: The germline gene is not matched at one end of the junction; a read error may be the cause. The rearrangement links TRBV28 to TRBJ2-7, with D possibly called TRBD1 or TRBD2 (5 bases each). This CDR3 comprises 14 residues. CDR1 MDHEN and CDR2 SYDVKM come from the germline V gene. The CDR3, as DNA: TGTGCCAGCACTTTAAGGGACCTTTACTACGAGCAGTACTTC. Amino acid sequence: CASTLRDLYYEQYF.

This clonotype occurred many times. This CDR3 reads CSAPDGLADTRDEQFF. The DNA for the CDR3 is TGCAGTGCCCCGGATGGACTAGCGGACACAAGGGATGAGCAGTTCTTC. The chain is built from TRBV20-1 and TRBJ2-1; 10 bases agree with TRBD2. With 6 bases clipped from V and 8 bases from J, the junction kept 16 bases outside the gene matches. The germline V gene has CDR1 DFQATT and CDR2 SNEGSKA (reference sequence). The CDR3 consists of 16 residues.

This clonotype was recorded many times. V usage is TRBV5-1 and J usage is TRBJ1-1; D not certain. The CDR3 contains 14 residues. Germline CDR1 SGHRS, CDR2 YFSETQ. Trimming left V 2 bases short and J 0 bases short, with 8 bases between. CDR3 nucleotide sequence: TGCGCCAGCAGCTTCGCTGGCATGAACACTGAAGCTTTCTTT. Translation: CASSFAGMNTEAFF.

This clonotype was found many times. V and J are TRBV5-1 and TRBJ2-7, with 9 bases fitting TRBD1. Germline loops: CDR1 SGHRS, CDR2 YFSETQ. This CDR3 spans 16 amino acids. After removal of 5 bases from V and 7 bases from J, the junction contained 16 bases not matched to a gene. The CDR3 spells CASRPDGTGNRLEQYF. CDR3 nucleotide sequence: TGCGCCAGCAGACCCGACGGGACAGGGAATCGCTTGGAGCAGTACTTC.

This clonotype was observed at least ten times. The chain combines TRBV5-5 with TRBJ2-1; TRBD1 is a possible D gene (5 bases). This CDR3 has 15 residues. Trimming shortened V by 5 bases and J by 1 base, and 13 bases separated the two germline ends. Germline V CDR1 and CDR2: SGHKS, YYEKEE (reference sequence). CDR3 coding DNA: TGTGCCAGCAGTTCAGGGCCGCAATCCTACAATGAGCAGTTCTTC. Translated: CASSSGPQSYNEQFF.

This clonotype was observed a few times. The genes are TRBV7-2 and TRBJ2-7; 12 bases are shared with TRBD2. Per the germline V gene, CDR1 is SGHTA and CDR2 is FQGNSA. This CDR3 comprises 15 residues. The trim removed 5 bases at V and 4 bases at J, leaving 6 bases unmatched. The DNA for the CDR3 is TGTGCCAGCAGCACCGGACTAGCGGGAAGGTACGAGCAGTACTTC. It yields the protein CASSTGLAGRYEQYF. Based on the CDR3 plus reference TRBV7-2 and TRBJ2-7, the full variable domain is GAGVSQSPSNKVTEKGKDVELRCDPISGHTALYWYRQSLGQGLEFLIYFQGNSAPDKSGLPSDRFSAERTGGSVSTLTIQRTQQEDSAVYLCASSTGLAGRYEQYFGPGTRLTVT.

In its sample, this clonotype was seen many times. J is TRBJ1-5 and V is TRBV3-1, with 9 bases that match TRBD1. V lost 1 base to trimming and J lost 6 bases; unmatched junction nucleotides: 1. CDR1 LGHDT and CDR2 YNNKEL come from the germline V gene (reference sequence). The length of the CDR3 is 14 residues. The CDR3 DNA reads TGTGCCAGCAGCCAAGCGACAGGGGGTCAGCCCCAGCATTTT. Amino acid sequence: CASSQATGGQPQHF. Combining the CDR3 with reference TRBV3-1 and TRBJ1-5 gives the whole variable domain DTAVSQTPKYLVTQMGNDKSIKCEQNLGHDTMYWYKQDSKKFLKIMFSYNNKELIINETVPNRFSPKSPDKAHLNLHINSLELGDSAVYFCASSQATGGQPQHFGDGTRLSIL.

J is TRBJ1-1 and V is TRBV6-5; D possibly corresponds to TRBD1 (5 bases). Deletions cut 0 bases from V and 5 bases from J, with 13 bases between. CDR3 length: 15 residues. Germline V gene sequence: CDR1 MNHEY, CDR2 SVGAGI. In nucleotides, the CDR3 is TGTGCCAGCAGTTACTCGGGGGGAGGTGGGACTGAAGCTTTCTTT. Its translation: CASSYSGGGGTEAFF.

This chain's CDR3 is CASSQGGTPGKLFF. As DNA, the CDR3 is TGTGCCAGCAGCCAAGGTGGGACCCCCGGGAAGTTGTTTTTT. V is TRBV4-2 and J is TRBJ2-2; D possibly matches TRBD1 or TRBD2 (5 bases each). With 1 base removed from V and 15 bases from J, the gap between germline ends came to 18 bases. The CDR3 is made up of 14 amino acids. Per germline, CDR1 LGHNA and CDR2 YNFKEQ.

This clonotype has a count of ten or more. The rearrangement joins TRBV6-2 or TRBV6-3 to TRBJ2-3; D is ambiguous. The length of the CDR3 is 13 residues. Trimming left V 0 bases short and J 6 bases short, with 7 bases between. In germline, CDR1 is MNHEY, CDR2 SVGEGT. The CDR3 region has the DNA TGTGCCAGCAGTTACTCCGGGCAGGATACGCAGTATTTT. It codes for CASSYSGQDTQYF.

As for this clonotype: This sequence may be a read error, since a much larger clone differs from it by one base. The rearrangement joins TRBV10-3 to TRBJ1-6; 9 nucleotides line up with TRBD1. The CDR3 loop spans 16 amino acids. Germline values: CDR1 ENHRY, CDR2 SYGVKD. DNA of the CDR3: TGTGCCATCAGTGAGCCTACGGGACAGGGTAATTCACCCCTCCCCTTT. Its translation: CAISEPTGQGNSPLPF.

This clonotype was counted at least ten times. The chain links TRBV5-5 to TRBJ2-5, with D tentatively TRBD1 (6 bases). The CDR3 sequence is 15 residues long. CDR1 is SGHKS and CDR2 is YYEKEE in the germline V gene (reference sequence). The V end lost 0 bases, the J end lost 5 bases, and 14 bases lay between the germline ends. The CDR3 reads CASSLGVWGRETQYF. The CDR3 DNA is TGTGCCAGCAGCTTGGGCGTGTGGGGGCGCGAGACCCAGTACTTC.

This clonotype has more than one count but fewer than ten. The gene calls are TRBV6-2 or TRBV6-3 and TRBJ2-2, with no clear D. CDR1 and CDR2 (germline): MNHEY, SVGEGT. Trimming shortened V by 2 bases and J by 3 bases, and 4 bases separated the two germline ends. This CDR3 is 13 amino acids long. CDR3 DNA: TGTGCCAGCAGTTACGGTGACACCGGGGAGCTGTTTTTT. This gives the protein CASSYGDTGELFF.

This clonotype showed up just once. This rearrangement joins TRBV15 to TRBJ1-6, with a possible D match to TRBD1 (5 bases). V lost 3 bases and J 6 bases, leaving 9 bases between the germline ends. This CDR3 comprises 14 residues. The V gene's germline CDR1 is LNHNV and CDR2 YYDKDF (reference sequence). This CDR3 is CATSREQGNSPLHF. CDR3 sequence (DNA): TGTGCCACCAGCAGGGAGCAGGGTAATTCACCCCTCCACTTT.

This clonotype appeared many times. The chain recombines TRBV5-1 with TRBJ1-2, with TRBD1 as a possible D gene (6 bases). The CDR3 loop spans 14 amino acids. Germline V gene lookup returns CDR1 SGHRS and CDR2 YFSETQ. The V end lost 2 bases, the J end lost 6 bases, and 14 bases lay between the germline ends. CDR3 DNA sequence: TGCGCCAGCAGCTTACTACAGGGATCAGATGGCTACACCTTC. Residues: CASSLLQGSDGYTF.

This clonotype came up a few times. The chain carries TRBV4-3 and TRBJ2-6, with D possibly matching TRBD1 (6 bases). Trimming cost V 6 bases and J 0 bases, with 12 bases left between them. CDR1 and CDR2 from the germline V gene are LGHNA and YSLEER. This CDR3 has 16 amino acids. The CDR3, as DNA: TGCGCCAGCAGTCGGTGGGGGCCCTCTGGGGCCAACGTCCTGACTTTC. This gives the protein CASSRWGPSGANVLTF.

This clonotype was seen a few times. V and J are TRBV20-1 and TRBJ2-1; 7 bases fit TRBD1. There are 20 residues in the CDR3. The V gene end was trimmed by 1 base and the J gene end by 0 bases; junction bases not matched to a gene: 18. Germline CDR1 and CDR2: DFQATT and SNEGSKA (reference sequence). Here the CDR3 DNA reads TGCAGTGCTAGAGGATCGGGTGGGACAGTTCCGGGAAGCTCCTACAATGAGCAGTTCTTC. Its protein is CSARGSGGTVPGSSYNEQFF.

This clonotype was counted ten times or more. The gene calls are TRBV5-6 and TRBJ1-3, with D possibly TRBD1 on 6 matching bases. Germline CDR1 and CDR2: SGHDT and YYEEEE. The germline V and J ends were trimmed by 2 bases and 0 bases, with 15 bases remaining between them. This CDR3 is 17 amino acids long. The CDR3 DNA follows: TGTGCCAGCAGCTTTAAACAGGGCCGGTACTCTGGAAACACCATATATTTT. This sequence encodes CASSFKQGRYSGNTIYF.

This clonotype was detected ten times or more. The rearrangement links TRBV5-1 to TRBJ2-3; D possibly matches TRBD1 or TRBD2 (5 bases each). In germline, CDR1 is SGHRS, CDR2 YFSETQ. CDR3 length: 16 amino acids. V was pared by 0 bases and J by 6 bases, with 17 bases between. The CDR3 sequence: CASSLGGTSVSDTQYF. Here the CDR3 DNA reads TGCGCCAGCAGCTTGGGGGGGACGTCGGTATCGGATACGCAGTATTTT.